This is a list of T cell receptor beta chains from one sample in a study of CD4+ T cells in melanoma. Assay: immunoSEQ multiplex PCR; the TCRdb copy retains only in-frame clones and omits some. The data show over 130,000 clones, over 90% seen once. The receptors originated from a human donor with melanoma. CDR3s include the opening cysteine and the closing phenylalanine or tryptophan. Fields, in order: D gene, J gene, V gene, clone size, CDR3 protein, CDR3 DNA. D genes are given only for firm matches. A row's size may be missing; if present it is once, few, many or a size class.

>TRBD2|TRBJ2-3|TRBV5-1|-
CASSLGPAGGDTDTQYF
TGCGCCAGCAGCTTGGGGCCGGCGGGGGGCGACACAGATACGCAGTATTTT
>-|TRBJ2-1|TRBV9|-
CASSVEQGEPYNEQFF
TGTGCCAGCAGCGTAGAACAGGGCGAACCCTACAATGAGCAGTTCTTC
>TRBD1|TRBJ1-2|TRBV5-4|-
CASSWDRGSQGGYTF
TGTGCCAGCAGCTGGGACAGGGGATCGCAAGGCGGCTACACCTTC
>TRBD1|TRBJ2-2|TRBV5-5|-
CASSDTGGFPGELFF
TGTGCCAGCAGCGATACAGGGGGCTTCCCCGGGGAGCTGTTTTTT
>TRBD1|TRBJ1-1|TRBV7-9|-
CASSIRTGASNTEAFF
TGTGCCAGCAGCATACGGACAGGGGCCAGCAACACTGAAGCTTTCTTT
>-|TRBJ2-5|TRBV15|-
CATSRGDLPQETQYF
TGTGCCACCAGCAGGGGGGACTTGCCCCAAGAGACCCAGTACTTC
>-|TRBJ2-5|TRBV6-5|-
CASSYRGIQETQYF
TGTGCCAGCAGTTACAGGGGGATCCAAGAGACCCAGTACTTC
>-|TRBJ2-3|TRBV9|-
CASSVVGAGRDTQYF
TGTGCCAGCAGCGTAGTGGGGGCCGGTAGGGATACGCAGTATTTT
>-|TRBJ2-5|TRBV15|-
CATSRDTSLGNGDPETQYF
TGTGCCACCAGCAGAGATACGTCGTTAGGGAACGGGGACCCAGAGACCCAGTACTTC
>TRBD1|TRBJ1-1|TRBV14|-
CASSQQKGDSLLNTEAFF
TGTGCCAGCAGCCAGCAAAAAGGGGACAGTCTTCTGAACACTGAAGCTTTCTTT
>-|TRBJ1-1|TRBV7-2|-
CASSQSPGQNTEAFF
TGTGCCAGCAGCCAGAGTCCGGGACAGAACACTGAAGCTTTCTTT
>TRBD2|TRBJ2-3|TRBV5-8|-
CASSSYRGDQADTQYF
TGTGCCAGCAGCTCCTACCGGGGGGATCAGGCAGATACGCAGTATTTT
>TRBD1|TRBJ2-1|TRBV6-1|-
CASSGQGSVRNEQFF
TGTGCCAGCAGTGGACAGGGGAGCGTTCGCAATGAGCAGTTCTTC
>TRBD1|TRBJ1-5|TRBV18|-
CASSLTDRGHPQHF
TGTGCCAGCTCACTTACGGACAGGGGGCATCCCCAGCATTTT
>-|TRBJ2-1|TRBV5-1|-
CASSLSLVVGNEQFF
TGCGCCAGCAGCTTGTCCCTAGTGGTGGGGAATGAGCAGTTCTTC
>-|TRBJ2-3|TRBV5-6|-
CASSPKTNTDTQYF
TGTGCCAGCAGCCCTAAGACCAACACAGATACGCAGTATTTT
>TRBD1|TRBJ2-1|TRBV9|-
CASSAKPGQGASEQFF
TGTGCCAGCAGCGCCAAGCCGGGACAGGGGGCCTCTGAGCAGTTCTTC
>TRBD1|TRBJ1-1|TRBV7-6|once
CASSPGTANTEAFF
TGTGCCAGCAGCCCCGGGACAGCGAACACTGAAGCTTTCTTT
>-|TRBJ2-2|TRBV11-3|-
CASSSLIQEELFF
TGTGCCAGCAGCTCCCTAATCCAGGAGGAGCTGTTTTTT
>-|TRBJ2-2|TRBV5-1|-
CASSLVGYLNTGELFF
TGCGCCAGCAGCTTGGTGGGCTACCTGAACACCGGGGAGCTGTTTTTT
>TRBD1|TRBJ2-7|TRBV7-9|-
CASSPGTGANYEQYF
TGTGCCAGCAGCCCGGGGACAGGGGCAAATTACGAGCAGTACTTC
>-|TRBJ2-7|TRBV5-6|-
CASSLYGIWEQYF
TGTGCCAGCAGCTTGTACGGGATTTGGGAGCAGTACTTC
>-|TRBJ2-2|TRBV5-1|-
CASSLEFGSSNTGELFF
TGCGCCAGCAGCTTGGAGTTCGGGTCCTCGAACACCGGGGAGCTGTTTTTT
>-|TRBJ1-5|TRBV18|-
CASSPNRAHSNQPQHF
TGTGCCAGCTCACCCAACAGGGCTCATAGCAATCAGCCCCAGCATTTT
>-|TRBJ2-7|TRBV15|-
CATSRDPTNYEQYF
TGTGCCACCAGCAGAGATCCGACGAACTACGAGCAGTACTTC
>TRBD1|TRBJ2-3|TRBV2|-
CTTGQGTDTQYF
TGTACTACGGGACAGGGGACAGATACGCAGTATTTT
>-|TRBJ2-5|TRBV5-6|-
CASSFGAETQYF
TGTGCCAGCAGCTTTGGTGCGGAGACCCAGTACTTC
>-|TRBJ1-5|TRBV30|-
CAWSVVGFGNQPQHF
TGTGCCTGGAGTGTGGTGGGGTTCGGCAATCAGCCCCAGCATTTT
>-|TRBJ2-3|TRBV7-2|-
CASSLRDTQYF
TGTGCCAGCAGCTTAAGAGATACGCAGTATTTT
>-|TRBJ1-6|TRBV7-3|-
CASSLTGNSPLHF
TGTGCCAGCAGCTTAACGGGGAATTCACCCCTCCACTTT